The 13 T cell receptor beta chains given below trace back to one sample, sequenced in a study of PD-L1 blockade in urothelial cancer. Time point specified: pretreatment peripheral blood. This table comes from immunoSEQ multiplex PCR, and its TCRdb copy is limited to in-frame clones, with some not included. The sample gives about 74,000 clones, roughly 90% of which show up once; 4.5% to 5% is in the top ten. Source: PBMCs, taken around atezolizumab (anti-PD-L1) treatment. Every receptor here comes from a man between 65 and 85 years old with urothelial cancer.

This chain uses TRBV9 with TRBJ2-5; TRBD1 matches 10 bases. This CDR3 spans 14 amino acids. J gave up 7 bases and V 3 bases, and 6 bases lay outside the gene matches. Per germline, CDR1 SGDLS and CDR2 YYNGEE. The CDR3 spells CASSATGGAGTQYF. The CDR3 region has the DNA TGTGCCAGCAGCGCGACAGGGGGCGCGGGGACCCAGTACTTC.

The chain combines TRBV5-1 with TRBJ2-7; TRBD1 matches at 11 bases. Trimming took 1 base from V and 6 from J; bases not matched to a gene: 6. The CDR3 is 15 residues long. In germline, CDR1 is SGHRS, CDR2 YFSETQ. DNA of the CDR3: TGCGCCAGCAGCTTGAAGGGGACAGGGGGTTCCGAGCAGTACTTC. Translation: CASSLKGTGGSEQYF.

The rearrangement links TRBV30 to TRBJ2-7, with 10 bases fitting TRBD1. With V trimmed by 2 bases and J by 0 bases, 1 base remained unmatched. The V gene's germline CDR1 is GTSNPN and CDR2 SVGIG (reference sequence). The CDR3 extends over 14 amino acids. The CDR3, as DNA: TGTGCCTGGAGTCGGACAGGGGGCTCCTACGAGCAGTACTTC. As protein: CAWSRTGGSYEQYF.

In the case of this clone: This is likely a read error, given that the CDR3 carries no conserved phenylalanine or tryptophan at its end. The DNA is omitted, as the CDR3 cannot be located on it reliably, and the CDR3 follows TCRdb's listing. The V call is TRBV21-1, the J call TRBJ2-7; TRBD1 is the table's D call, not checked against the DNA. TRBV21-1 is a pseudogene. The CDR3 is made up of 12 amino acids, end residues included. This CDR3 is CASSPRDSLSTR.

The chain recombines TRBV27 with TRBJ2-7; 8 bases line up with TRBD2. CDR3 length: 15 amino acids. CDR1 and CDR2 (germline): MNHEY, SMNVEV (reference sequence). The V and J ends lost 5 bases and 7 bases, in that order; junction bases with no gene match: 13. The CDR3 is CASSPRKRELREQYF. The CDR3 nucleotides are TGTGCCAGCAGTCCGAGAAAGCGGGAGCTAAGGGAGCAGTACTTC.

The chain combines TRBV5-1 with TRBJ1-1; D is unresolved. This CDR3 is 14 amino acids long. The germline V gene encodes CDR1 SGHRS and CDR2 YFSETQ. Trimming left V 5 bases short and J 0 bases short, with 11 bases between. CDR3 sequence: CASRDNGMNTEAFF. The CDR3, as DNA: TGCGCCAGCAGAGATAACGGGATGAACACTGAAGCTTTCTTT.

V and J are TRBV5-1 and TRBJ2-6; TRBD1 agrees at 10 bases. This CDR3 contains 17 residues. Germline values: CDR1 SGHRS, CDR2 YFSETQ. V gave up 4 bases and J gave up 3 bases; unmatched junction bases: 7. The CDR3 DNA is TGCGCCAGCAGCACCTCGACAGGGGGCGGTGGGGCCAACGTCCTGACTTTC. As protein: CASSTSTGGGGANVLTF.

The chain has TRBV19 and TRBJ2-1; 9 bases line up with TRBD1. Germline CDR1 and CDR2: LNHDA and SQIVND (reference sequence). Trimming took 11 bases from V and 13 from J; bases not matched to a gene: 6. This CDR3 is built from 10 residues. The CDR3 here is CAVRTGDQFF. The CDR3 bases are TGTGCCGTCAGGACAGGGGACCAGTTCTTC.

This chain uses TRBV29-1 with TRBJ1-2, with a weak D call TRBD1 (5 bases). This CDR3 spans 14 amino acids. CDR1 SQVTM and CDR2 ANQGSEA come from the germline V gene. V lost 3 bases to trimming and J lost 4 bases, with 15 bases between them. The CDR3 DNA reads TGCAGCGTTGAGGGAGGGACTAAACTCTATGGCTACACCTTC. It codes for CSVEGGTKLYGYTF.

The J gene is TRBJ1-5, the V gene TRBV6-6; 8 nucleotides match TRBD1. The length of the CDR3 is 15 residues. V dropped 2 bases and J dropped 2; count of bases not matched to a gene: 2. The germline gives CDR1 MNHNY, CDR2 SVGAGI (reference sequence). For the CDR3, the DNA is TGTGCCAGCAGTTACGGACAGGGCGGCAATCAGCCCCAGCATTTT. Translating gives CASSYGQGGNQPQHF.

The chain joins TRBV28 to TRBJ2-7; no firm D call. Looked up from germline, CDR1 is MDHEN and CDR2 is SYDVKM. The CDR3 has 12 amino acids. V dropped 7 bases and J dropped 2 bases, with 9 bases sitting between them. Here the CDR3 DNA reads TGTGCCAGCATGGTCAGCGCCTACGAGCAGTACTTC. The encoded protein is CASMVSAYEQYF.

CDR3 coding DNA: TGCGCCAGCAGCCACCCGACAGTACCCTACGAGCAGTACTTC. It yields the protein CASSHPTVPYEQYF. V is TRBV4-1 and J is TRBJ2-7, with a tentative D call TRBD1 (5 bases). Germline lookup yields CDR1 MGHRA and CDR2 YSYEKL. There are 14 residues in the CDR3. V was pared by 3 bases and J by 2 bases, with 11 bases between.

The J gene is TRBJ2-3, the V gene TRBV5-5; D possibly corresponds to TRBD1 (5 bases). The V gene's germline CDR1 is SGHKS and CDR2 YYEKEE (reference sequence). Trimming left V 4 bases short and J 6 bases short, with 12 bases between. CDR3 length equals 13 residues. In nucleotides, the CDR3 is TGTGCCAGCAGCCAGGGATTTGTCGATACGCAGTATTTT. Its translation: CASSQGFVDTQYF.